This T cell receptor (beta chain) emerged from a study of T cells in women clearing cervical HPV infection. On this clone: Coverage ceases 3 residues before the CDR3 finishes, and the germline J gene fills in the end.

From germline, CDR1 is DFQATT and CDR2 SNEGSKA (reference sequence). CDR3 length: 14 amino acids. V dropped 2 bases and J dropped 2; count of bases not matched to a gene: 6. TCRdb's copy holds only in-frame clones and misses some; the assay was immunoSEQ multiplex PCR. The sample data list around 28,000 clones. The chain couples TRBV20-1 to TRBJ2-7, with 7 bases identical to TRBD2. Material for sequencing was blood buffy coat. The sequence derives from a woman between 18 and 70 years old with a cervical HPV16 infection that either progressed to CIN3+ or cleared (not recorded which). The CDR3: CSARNQRGAYEQYF. Incomplete CDR3 DNA: TGCAGTGCTAGAAACCAACGGGGGGCCTACGAG.